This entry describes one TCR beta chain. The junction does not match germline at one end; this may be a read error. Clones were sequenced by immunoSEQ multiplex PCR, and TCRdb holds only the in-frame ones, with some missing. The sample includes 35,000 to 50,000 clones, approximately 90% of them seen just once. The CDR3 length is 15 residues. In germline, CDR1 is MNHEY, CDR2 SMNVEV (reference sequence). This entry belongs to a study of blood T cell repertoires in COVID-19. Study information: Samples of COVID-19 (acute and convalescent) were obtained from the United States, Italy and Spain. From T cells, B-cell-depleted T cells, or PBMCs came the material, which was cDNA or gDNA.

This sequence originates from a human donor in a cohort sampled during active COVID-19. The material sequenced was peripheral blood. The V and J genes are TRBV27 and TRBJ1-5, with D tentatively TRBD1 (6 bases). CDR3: CASSPAGRGNQPQHF. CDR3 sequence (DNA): TGTGCCAGCAGTCCCGCGGGCAGGGGCAACCAGCCCCAGCATTTT.